These T cell receptor beta chains were read from a single sample in a study of cytomegalovirus exposure and HLA in healthy donors. Assay used: immunoSEQ multiplex PCR; TCRdb lists only in-frame clones, some missing. The sample has roughly 150,000 clones, 80% to 90% seen once. The sample taken for sequencing was PBMCs. Receptors originate from a woman in her 30s in good health and CMV-seronegative. Each CDR3 is given with its conserved first and last residue. A D gene is named only where the DNA matches it firmly. Not all rows give a size; the values are once, few, many and, for expanded clones, a class.

DNA,CDR3,size,V,D,J
TGTGCCAGCACATCTGCGGGGGCCGACACCGGGGAGCTGTTTTTT,CASTSAGADTGELFF,.,TRBV2,.,TRBJ2-2
TGCGCCAGCCGTTTTCCTGTCGAGGTTACCGGGGAGCTGTTTTTT,CASRFPVEVTGELFF,.,TRBV10-1,.,TRBJ2-2
TGCAGCGTAGAGGGGGACAGTAGAGGGACTGAAGCTTTCTTT,CSVEGDSRGTEAFF,.,TRBV29-1,TRBD1,TRBJ1-1
TGTGCCACCCTCTTCTCCCCAAGGAGCTCCTACAATGAGCAGTTCTTC,CATLFSPRSSYNEQFF,.,TRBV27,.,TRBJ2-1
TGTGCCAGCAGCCAAGGACGGAGACCCTACGAGCAGTACTTC,CASSQGRRPYEQYF,.,TRBV13,.,TRBJ2-7
TGTGCCAGCCGGAACGAGGCACCCTCTGGAAACACCATATATTTT,CASRNEAPSGNTIYF,once,TRBV6-5,.,TRBJ1-3
TGTGCCAGTAGTATATTAGGCGGCTCCTACAATGAGCAGTTCTTC,CASSILGGSYNEQFF,.,TRBV19,.,TRBJ2-1
TGTGCCTGGATCAGGGGGCAGAACACTGAAGCTTTCTTT,CAWIRGQNTEAFF,.,TRBV30,TRBD1,TRBJ1-1
TGTGCCAGCAGCCCCCGGGCGAGACTCCAGAATACGAACACTGAAGCTTTCTTT,CASSPRARLQNTNTEAFF,.,TRBV4-2,.,TRBJ1-1
TGTGCCTGGAGTGTATGGGCAGTCGACTCTGGAAACACCATATATTTT,CAWSVWAVDSGNTIYF,.,TRBV30,.,TRBJ1-3
TGTGCCAGCAGCCAAGAACTGGACGCCTACAATGAGCAGTTCTTC,CASSQELDAYNEQFF,.,TRBV4-2,.,TRBJ2-1
TGTGCCAGCAGCGTAGCTGTCGGAGGTATGAGCGACGAGCAGTACTTC,CASSVAVGGMSDEQYF,.,TRBV9,.,TRBJ2-7
TGCGCCAGCAGCTTTGAATGGGGGAACTATGGCTACACCTTC,CASSFEWGNYGYTF,.,TRBV5-1,.,TRBJ1-2
TGTGCCAGCAGGGTTCGTGGGAGATTCTTCAATGAGCAGTTCTTC,CASRVRGRFFNEQFF,.,TRBV27,.,TRBJ2-1
TGTGCCAGTAGTGCTACAGGGGTCTCGAGTAATTCACCCCTCCACTTT,CASSATGVSSNSPLHF,.,TRBV19,TRBD1,TRBJ1-6
TGCGCCAGCAGCCAAGAGCTCTCACGTACCGGGGAGCTGTTTTTT,CASSQELSRTGELFF,.,TRBV4-3,.,TRBJ2-2
TGTGCCAGCAGCGTAGCTCACGATTTAGGAAATGAGCAGTTCTTC,CASSVAHDLGNEQFF,.,TRBV9,.,TRBJ2-1
TGTGCCAGCAGCTTCGGGACTAGCGGGGCAATTTCCTACGAGCAGTACTTC,CASSFGTSGAISYEQYF,.,TRBV7-6,TRBD2,TRBJ2-7
TGTGCCACCAGCAGAGCAGGTGACAGGGGGCTGCAGCCCCAGCATTTT,CATSRAGDRGLQPQHF,.,TRBV15,TRBD1,TRBJ1-5
TGTGCCAGCAGCCCGGGGACCGGGATAAGGTCTCGGGGCTACACCTTC,CASSPGTGIRSRGYTF,.,TRBV9,.,TRBJ1-2
TGTGCCAGCCCCCCACGGGGAGCTTTCTTT,CASPPRGAFF,.,TRBV6-1,.,TRBJ1-1
TGTGCCATCGGTTGGGACAGCAATCAGCCCCAGCATTTT,CAIGWDSNQPQHF,.,TRBV10-3,.,TRBJ1-5